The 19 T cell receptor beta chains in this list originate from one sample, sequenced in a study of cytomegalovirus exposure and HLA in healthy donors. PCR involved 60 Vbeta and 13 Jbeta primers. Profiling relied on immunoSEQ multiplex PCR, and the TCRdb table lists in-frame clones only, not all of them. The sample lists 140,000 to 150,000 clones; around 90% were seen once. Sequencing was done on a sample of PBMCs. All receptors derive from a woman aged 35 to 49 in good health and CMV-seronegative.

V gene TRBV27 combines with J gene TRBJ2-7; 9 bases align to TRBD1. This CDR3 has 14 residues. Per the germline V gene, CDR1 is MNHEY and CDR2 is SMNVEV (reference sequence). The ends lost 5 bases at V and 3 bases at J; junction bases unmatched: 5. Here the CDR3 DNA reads TGTGCCAGCAGTCCTCGGACAGGGGACTACGAGCAGTACTTC. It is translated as CASSPRTGDYEQYF.

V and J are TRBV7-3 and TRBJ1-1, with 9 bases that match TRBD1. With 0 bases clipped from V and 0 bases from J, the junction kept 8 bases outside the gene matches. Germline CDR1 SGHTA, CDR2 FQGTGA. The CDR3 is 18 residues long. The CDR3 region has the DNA TGTGCCAGCAGCTTAACGGCCGGGACAGGGACAGTGAACACTGAAGCTTTCTTT. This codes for CASSLTAGTGTVNTEAFF.

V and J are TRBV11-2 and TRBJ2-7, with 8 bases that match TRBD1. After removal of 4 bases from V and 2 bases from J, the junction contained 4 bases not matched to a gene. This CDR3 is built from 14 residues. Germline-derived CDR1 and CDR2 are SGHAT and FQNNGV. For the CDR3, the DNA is TGTGCCAGCAGCTGGGACAGGACCGCCTACGAGCAGTACTTC. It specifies CASSWDRTAYEQYF.

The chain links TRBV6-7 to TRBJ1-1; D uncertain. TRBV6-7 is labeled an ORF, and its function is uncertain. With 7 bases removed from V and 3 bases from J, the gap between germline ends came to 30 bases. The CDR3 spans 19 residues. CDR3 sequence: CASTLRSGDNGQLDTEAFF. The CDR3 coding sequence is TGTGCCAGCACCCTGAGGAGCGGGGATAATGGGCAATTGGACACTGAAGCTTTCTTT.

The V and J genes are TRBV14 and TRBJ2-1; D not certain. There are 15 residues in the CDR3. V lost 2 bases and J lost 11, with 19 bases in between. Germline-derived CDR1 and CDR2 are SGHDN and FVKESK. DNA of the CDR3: TGTGCCAGCAGCCAAAGCCTCGGTCCGGGTCTTCAGCAGTTCTTC. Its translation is CASSQSLGPGLQQFF.

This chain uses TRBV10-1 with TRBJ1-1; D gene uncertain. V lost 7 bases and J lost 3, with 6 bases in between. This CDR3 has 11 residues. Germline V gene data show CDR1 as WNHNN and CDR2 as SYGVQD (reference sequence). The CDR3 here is CASKRDTEAFF. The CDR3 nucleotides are TGCGCCAGCAAGAGGGACACTGAAGCTTTCTTT.

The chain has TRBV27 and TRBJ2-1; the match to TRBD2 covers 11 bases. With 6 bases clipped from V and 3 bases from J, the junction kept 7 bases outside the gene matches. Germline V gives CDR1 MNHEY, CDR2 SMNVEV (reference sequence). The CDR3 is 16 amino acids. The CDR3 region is CASRDTSGSFYNEQFF. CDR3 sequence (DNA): TGTGCCAGCAGAGATACTAGCGGGAGCTTCTACAATGAGCAGTTCTTC.

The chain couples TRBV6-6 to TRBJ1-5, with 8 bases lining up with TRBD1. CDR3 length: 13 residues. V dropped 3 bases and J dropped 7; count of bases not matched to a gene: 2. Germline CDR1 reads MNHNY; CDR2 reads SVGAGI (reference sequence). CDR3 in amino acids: CASSYGQGQPQHF. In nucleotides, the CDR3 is TGTGCCAGCAGTTATGGACAGGGACAGCCCCAGCATTTT.

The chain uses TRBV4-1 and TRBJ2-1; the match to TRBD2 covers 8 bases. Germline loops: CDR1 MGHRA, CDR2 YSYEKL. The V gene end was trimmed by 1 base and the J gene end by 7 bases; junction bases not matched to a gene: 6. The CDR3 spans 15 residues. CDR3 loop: CASSQVGLGMNEQFF. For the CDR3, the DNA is TGCGCCAGCAGCCAAGTGGGACTAGGGATGAATGAGCAGTTCTTC.

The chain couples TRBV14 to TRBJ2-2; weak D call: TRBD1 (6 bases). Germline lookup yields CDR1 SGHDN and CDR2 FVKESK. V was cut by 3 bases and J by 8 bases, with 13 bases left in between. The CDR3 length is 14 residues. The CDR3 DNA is TGTGCCAGCAGCCATCGAAGGGGGAGTGGGGAGCTGTTTTTT. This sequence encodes CASSHRRGSGELFF. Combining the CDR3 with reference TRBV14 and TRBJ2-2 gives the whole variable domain EAGVTQFPSHSVIEKGQTVTLRCDPISGHDNLYWYRRVMGKEIKFLLHFVKESKQDESGMPNNRFLAERTGGTYSTLKVQPAELEDSGVYFCASSHRRGSGELFFGEGSRLTVL.

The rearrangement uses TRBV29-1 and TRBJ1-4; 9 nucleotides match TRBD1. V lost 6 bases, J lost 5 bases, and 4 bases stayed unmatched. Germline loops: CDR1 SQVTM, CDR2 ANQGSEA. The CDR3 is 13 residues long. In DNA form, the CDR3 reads TGCAGCGTCCGGACAGGGGCAAATGAAAAACTGTTTTTT. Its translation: CSVRTGANEKLFF.

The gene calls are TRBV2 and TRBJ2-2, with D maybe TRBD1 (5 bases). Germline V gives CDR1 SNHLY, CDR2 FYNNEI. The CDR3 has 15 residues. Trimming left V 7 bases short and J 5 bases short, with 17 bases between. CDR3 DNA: TGTGCCAGCACGATCGGACACCTCGAGACCGGGGAGCTGTTTTTT. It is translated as CASTIGHLETGELFF.

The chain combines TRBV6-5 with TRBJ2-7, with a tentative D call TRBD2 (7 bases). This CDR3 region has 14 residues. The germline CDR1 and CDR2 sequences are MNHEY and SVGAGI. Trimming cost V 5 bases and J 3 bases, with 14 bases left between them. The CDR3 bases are TGTGCCAGCAGTGAACGGCGGGGGCACTACGAGCAGTACTTC. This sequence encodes CASSERRGHYEQYF.

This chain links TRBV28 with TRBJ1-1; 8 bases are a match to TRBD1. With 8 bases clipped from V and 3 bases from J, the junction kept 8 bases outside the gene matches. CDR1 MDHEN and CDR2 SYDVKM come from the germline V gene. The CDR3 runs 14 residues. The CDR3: CASFFQGAYTEAFF. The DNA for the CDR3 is TGTGCCAGCTTTTTTCAGGGGGCCTACACTGAAGCTTTCTTT.

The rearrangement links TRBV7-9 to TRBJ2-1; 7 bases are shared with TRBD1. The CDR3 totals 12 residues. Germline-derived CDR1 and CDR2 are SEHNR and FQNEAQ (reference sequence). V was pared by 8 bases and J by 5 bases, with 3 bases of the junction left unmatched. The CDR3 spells CASGTANNEQFF. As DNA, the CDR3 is TGTGCCAGCGGGACAGCAAACAATGAGCAGTTCTTC.

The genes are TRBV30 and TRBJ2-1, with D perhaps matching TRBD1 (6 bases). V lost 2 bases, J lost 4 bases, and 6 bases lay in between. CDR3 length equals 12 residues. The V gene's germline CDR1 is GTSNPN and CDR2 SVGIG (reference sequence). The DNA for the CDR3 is TGTGCCTGGAGTACAGGGTACAATGAGCAGTTCTTC. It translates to CAWSTGYNEQFF.

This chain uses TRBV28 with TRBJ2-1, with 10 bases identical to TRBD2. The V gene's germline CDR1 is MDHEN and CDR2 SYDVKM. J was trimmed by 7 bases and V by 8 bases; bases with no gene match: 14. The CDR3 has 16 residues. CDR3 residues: CASGTLLAGAKNEQFF. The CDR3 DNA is TGTGCCAGCGGAACACTTCTAGCGGGAGCGAAGAATGAGCAGTTCTTC. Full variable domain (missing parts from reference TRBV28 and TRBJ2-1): DVKVTQSSRYLVKRTGEKVFLECVQDMDHENMFWYRQDPGLGLRLIYFSYDVKMKEKGDIPEGYSVSREKKERFSLILESASTNQTSMYLCASGTLLAGAKNEQFFGPGTRLTVL.

The CDR3 spells CASSPIESGYSYEQYF. CDR3 DNA: TGTGCCAGCAGCCCCATAGAGAGCGGTTACTCCTACGAGCAGTACTTC. The chain carries TRBV7-9 and TRBJ2-7; tentatively, D is TRBD2 (5 bases). V lost 5 bases and J 0 bases, leaving 17 bases between the germline ends. Germline values: CDR1 SEHNR, CDR2 FQNEAQ (reference sequence). The CDR3 runs to 16 residues.

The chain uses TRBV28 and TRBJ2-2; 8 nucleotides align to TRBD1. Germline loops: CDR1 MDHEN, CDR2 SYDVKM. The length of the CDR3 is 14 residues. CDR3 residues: CALGVTGGSGELFF. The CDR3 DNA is TGTGCTCTCGGGGTCACAGGGGGATCCGGGGAGCTGTTTTTT. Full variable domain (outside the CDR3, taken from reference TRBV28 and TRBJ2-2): DVKVTQSSRYLVKRTGEKVFLECVQDMDHENMFWYRQDPGLGLRLIYFSYDVKMKEKGDIPEGYSVSREKKERFSLILESASTNQTSMYLCALGVTGGSGELFFGEGSRLTVL.